This T cell receptor beta chain was recovered during a study of blood T cells in healthy people across ages. Study-level findings and limits: Long-lived donors carried more naive CD4+ cells and greater diversity than aged donors. TCR beta diversity per million T cells fell roughly linearly with age.

As to this clonotype: Its target is unknown.

Germline lookup yields CDR1 LNHNV and CDR2 YYDKDF (reference sequence). The V end was cut by 8 bases, the J end by 6 bases, with 13 bases between. The CDR3 spans 13 residues. The second PCR ran about 6 to 12 cycles with a sample-barcoded 5' primer and J-beta primers. Each TCR beta cDNA got a 12-nucleotide random molecular identifier. TCRdb independently ran MiXCR on the 5' RACE reads; one entry per CDR3 protein. The sample lists 2 million or so distinct CDR3 sequences, 40% to 55% occurring once. Ranging in age from about 6 to 90, the donors were healthy Caucasian individuals from Russia. The clonotype comes from a woman between 35 and 50 years old in good health. The sequencing input was blood. This chain connects TRBV15 to TRBJ2-2; maybe TRBD2 (5 bases). The DNA of the CDR3 is TGTGCCACCGAAGCCGGGAATGCCGGGGAGCTGTTTTTT. Translation: CATEAGNAGELFF.